This TCR beta chain is drawn from a study of blood T cells in healthy people across ages. Study conclusions and caveats: Per million T cells, the diversity of TCR beta decreased roughly linearly as age advanced.

The germline CDR1 and CDR2 sequences are SQVTM and ANQGSEA. The length of the CDR3 is 13 residues. Losses at the gene ends were 7 bases for V and 7 bases for J; bases not matched to a gene: 12. The use of a sample-barcoded 5' primer and a J-beta primer mix characterized a second PCR of roughly 6 to 11 cycles. The template-switch adaptor was a 5' adaptor with 12 random nucleotides. It tagged each cDNA molecule. MiXCR, applied by TCRdb to the 5' RACE reads, yields one record per CDR3 protein. The data show around 790,000 distinct CDR3 sequences, 40% to 50% seen once. This clonotype has only a few counts. The antigen remains undetermined.

Sequenced sample: blood. This clonotype was sampled from a man between 60 and 70 years old in good health. This chain links TRBV29-1 with TRBJ2-7, with 8 bases that match TRBD1. The CDR3 DNA reads as TGCAGCGGACAGACCGGGACAGGTGGTGAGCAGTACTTC. It encodes CSGQTGTGGEQYF.